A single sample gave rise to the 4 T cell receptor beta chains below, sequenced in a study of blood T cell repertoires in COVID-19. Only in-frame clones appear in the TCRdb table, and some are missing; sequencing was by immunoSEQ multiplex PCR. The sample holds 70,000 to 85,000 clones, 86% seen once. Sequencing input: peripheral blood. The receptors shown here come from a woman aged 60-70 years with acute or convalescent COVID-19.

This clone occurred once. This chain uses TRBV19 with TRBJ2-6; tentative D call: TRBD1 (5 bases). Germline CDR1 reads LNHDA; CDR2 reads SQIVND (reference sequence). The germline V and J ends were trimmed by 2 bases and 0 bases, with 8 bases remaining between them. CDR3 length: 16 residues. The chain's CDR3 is CASSIIGDSGANVLTF. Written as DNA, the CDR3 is TGTGCCAGTAGTATAATAGGGGACTCTGGGGCCAACGTCCTGACTTTC.

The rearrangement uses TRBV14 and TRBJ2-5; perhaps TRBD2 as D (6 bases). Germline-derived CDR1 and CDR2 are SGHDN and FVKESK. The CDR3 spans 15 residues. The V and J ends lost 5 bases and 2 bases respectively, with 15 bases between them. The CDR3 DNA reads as TGTGCCAGCAGCTTACTCAGCGGGCCGCAAGAGACCCAGTACTTC. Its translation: CASSLLSGPQETQYF.

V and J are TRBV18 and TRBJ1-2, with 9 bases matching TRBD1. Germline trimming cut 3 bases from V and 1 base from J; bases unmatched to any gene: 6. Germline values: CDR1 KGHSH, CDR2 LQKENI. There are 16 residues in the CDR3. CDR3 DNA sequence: TGTGCCAGCTCACCCTCCGGGACAGGGTTTAACTATGGCTACACCTTC. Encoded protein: CASSPSGTGFNYGYTF.

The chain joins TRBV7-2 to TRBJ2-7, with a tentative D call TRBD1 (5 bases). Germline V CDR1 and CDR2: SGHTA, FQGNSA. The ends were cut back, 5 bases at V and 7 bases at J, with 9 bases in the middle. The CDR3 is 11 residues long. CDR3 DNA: TGTGCCAGCAGCCAAGGGGTTGAGCAGTACTTC. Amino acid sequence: CASSQGVEQYF.